The 29 T cell receptor beta chains in this list originate from one sample, sequenced in a study of a mutant IDH1 vaccine in newly diagnosed glioma. The time point: week 35, safety follow-up. The content of each vaccine dose was 300 ug of mutant IDH1 20-mer peptide, and topical imiquimod accompanied it. Libraries were prepared by immunoSEQ multiplex PCR; TCRdb keeps only in-frame clonotypes and omits some of them. The sample carries some 44,000 clones, around 83% recorded once. What these receptors recognize is not known. The material sequenced was PBMCs, taken from a glioma patient whose treatment included an IDH1 peptide vaccine. These receptors were collected from a woman in her fifties or sixties with glioma.

The chain joins TRBV2 to TRBJ1-2; D is unresolved. The CDR3 extends over 13 amino acids. Germline V lookup: CDR1 SNHLY, CDR2 FYNNEI. The ends were cut back, 4 bases at V and 4 bases at J, with 10 bases in the middle. CDR3 DNA: TGTGCCAGCAGTGCCACCCCTTCCTATGGCTACACCTTC. Its protein is CASSATPSYGYTF.

J is TRBJ1-1 and V is TRBV27; D might be TRBD1 (6 bases). V lost 2 bases and J lost 4, with 11 bases in between. Germline loops: CDR1 MNHEY, CDR2 SMNVEV (reference sequence). This CDR3 spans 14 amino acids. The CDR3 is CASSLKGGGTEAFF. The CDR3 DNA follows: TGTGCCAGCAGTTTAAAGGGGGGGGGCACTGAAGCTTTCTTT.

J is TRBJ1-2 and V is TRBV28; the D is unclear. Germline V gene sequence: CDR1 MDHEN, CDR2 SYDVKM. The CDR3 runs to 14 residues. Trimming removed 4 bases at V and 5 bases at J, with 14 bases between. The CDR3 here is CASSSPSRGYGYTF. The DNA of the CDR3 is TGTGCCAGCAGTTCCCCATCCAGAGGATATGGCTACACCTTC.

The V gene is TRBV7-9, the J gene TRBJ1-3; 8 bases are a match to TRBD1. Germline assignment: CDR1 SEHNR and CDR2 FQNEAQ (reference sequence). The CDR3 totals 14 residues. The V and J ends lost 3 bases and 4 bases, in that order; junction bases with no gene match: 2. The CDR3 nucleotides read TGTGCCAGCAGCTTGACAGGGGTCGGAAACACCATATATTTT. Its translation is CASSLTGVGNTIYF.

The J gene is TRBJ1-1, the V gene TRBV5-1; D ambiguous. Trimming took 0 bases from V and 0 from J, leaving 6 bases between them. From germline, CDR1 is SGHRS and CDR2 YFSETQ. The CDR3 is 14 amino acids. CDR3 in DNA: TGCGCCAGCAGCTTGGACAGCATGAACACTGAAGCTTTCTTT. Amino acid sequence: CASSLDSMNTEAFF.

This chain joins TRBV30 and TRBJ2-5; tentatively, D is TRBD2 (6 bases). V was cut by 5 bases and J by 5 bases, with 12 bases left in between. The germline CDR1 and CDR2 sequences are GTSNPN and SVGIG (reference sequence). This CDR3 spans 12 amino acids. The DNA for the CDR3 is TGTGCCTGGGGGGGGACGGGGGAGACCCAGTACTTC. Protein product: CAWGGTGETQYF.

This sequence joins TRBV5-1 and TRBJ1-1; a possible D gene is TRBD1 (5 bases). The CDR3 runs 16 residues. The germline V and J ends were trimmed by 2 bases and 1 base, with 15 bases remaining between them. From germline, CDR1 is SGHRS and CDR2 YFSETQ. CDR3 sequence reads: CASSFTQTGPNTEAFF. For the CDR3, the DNA is TGCGCCAGCAGCTTCACTCAAACAGGCCCGAACACTGAAGCTTTCTTT.

The chain carries TRBV7-8 and TRBJ1-4; D uncertain. V was shortened by 5 bases and J by 3 bases, with 10 bases between the two germline ends. Germline assignment: CDR1 SGHVS and CDR2 FQNEAQ. The CDR3 is 14 amino acids. CDR3 amino acids: CASSTQSSNEKLFF. The CDR3 DNA follows: TGTGCCAGCAGCACACAGAGTTCTAATGAAAAACTGTTTTTT. The full variable domain, rest sourced from reference TRBV7-8 and TRBJ1-4, is GAGVSQSPRYKVAKRGQDVALRCDPISGHVSLFWYQQALGQGPEFLTYFQNEAQLDKSGLPSDRFFAERPEGSVSTLKIQRTQQEDSAVYLCASSTQSSNEKLFFGSGTQLSVL.

The chain is built from TRBV5-1 and TRBJ2-2, with D unresolved. Germline CDR1 reads SGHRS; CDR2 reads YFSETQ. V was cut by 4 bases and J by 4 bases, with 11 bases left in between. The CDR3 runs to 14 residues. CDR3 sequence (DNA): TGCGCCAGCAGCATGAACCCGGGCACCGGGGAGCTGTTTTTT. Protein sequence: CASSMNPGTGELFF.

The chain combines TRBV5-4 with TRBJ2-1; D assignment may be TRBD1 or TRBD2 (5 bases each). The CDR3 runs to 13 residues. CDR1 SGHNT and CDR2 YYREEE come from the germline V gene (reference sequence). The ends were cut back, 2 bases at V and 6 bases at J, with 9 bases in the middle. CDR3: CASSFHGANEQFF. The CDR3 DNA sequence: TGTGCCAGCAGCTTTCACGGGGCCAATGAGCAGTTCTTC. Full variable domain (rest looked up from reference TRBV5-4 and TRBJ2-1): ETGVTQSPTHLIKTRGQQVTLRCSSQSGHNTVSWYQQALGQGPQFIFQYYREEENGRGNFPPRFSGLQFPNYSSELNVNALELDDSALYLCASSFHGANEQFFGPGTRLTVL.

The CDR3 region is CASTYGTALNTEAFF. The CDR3 coding sequence is TGTGCCAGCACCTACGGGACGGCCCTGAACACTGAAGCTTTCTTT. The chain uses TRBV9 and TRBJ1-1, with D perhaps matching TRBD1 (5 bases). V lost 6 bases to trimming and J lost 0 bases, with 15 bases between them. The CDR3 length is 15 residues. The V gene's germline CDR1 is SGDLS and CDR2 YYNGEE.

The chain is built from TRBV11-3 and TRBJ2-1, with a tentative D call TRBD1 (6 bases). The CDR3 extends over 15 amino acids. From germline, CDR1 is SGHNT and CDR2 YENEEA. Trimming cost V 5 bases and J 3 bases, with 14 bases left between them. CDR3 DNA sequence: TGTGCCAGCAGCATCGACAGAGGGGGCTACAATGAGCAGTTCTTC. Translation gives CASSIDRGGYNEQFF.

The chain recombines TRBV6-5 with TRBJ2-3, with D unclear. The V end was cut by 2 bases, the J end by 4 bases, with 10 bases between. In germline, CDR1 is MNHEY, CDR2 SVGAGI. The CDR3 sequence is 14 residues long. In DNA form, the CDR3 reads TGTGCCAGCAGTTACCAGACCCCCTCAGATACGCAGTATTTT. This encodes CASSYQTPSDTQYF.

The rearrangement joins TRBV10-2 to TRBJ2-7; the D is unclear. The germline CDR1 and CDR2 sequences are WSHSY and SAAADI. V lost 6 bases to trimming and J lost 4 bases, with 16 bases between them. The CDR3 has 14 residues. CDR3 coding DNA: TGCGCCAGCAGGACCCCCGAACGATGGTACGAGCAGTACTTC. Its protein product is CASRTPERWYEQYF.

The chain joins TRBV2 to TRBJ2-2; D gene unclear. The CDR3 sequence is 16 residues long. Germline-derived CDR1 and CDR2 are SNHLY and FYNNEI. The V gene lost 2 bases and the J gene lost 6 bases, with 16 bases spanning the gap. The DNA for the CDR3 is TGTGCCAGCAGTGAAAGGCGAAGTAGTTTGTCCGGGGAGCTGTTTTTT. It translates to CASSERRSSLSGELFF.

This clone appeared a single time. The chain has TRBV19 and TRBJ1-1; D gene ambiguous. Germline CDR1 reads LNHDA; CDR2 reads SQIVND (reference sequence). This CDR3 spans 15 amino acids. The CDR3 region is CGSTGDKSLSTEAFF. In DNA, the CDR3 is TGTGGCTCAACCGGGGATAAGTCGTTGAGCACTGAAGCTTTCTTT.

V usage is TRBV6-1 and J usage is TRBJ1-1; the D is unclear. CDR3 length: 13 residues. Germline V gene data show CDR1 as MNHNS and CDR2 as SASEGT. V lost 2 bases to trimming and J lost 6 bases, with 10 bases between them. CDR3 in amino acids: CASSERGFAEAFF. CDR3 nucleotide sequence: TGTGCCAGCAGTGAAAGAGGGTTCGCTGAAGCTTTCTTT.

This rearrangement joins TRBV6-6 to TRBJ1-1, with 11 bases that match TRBD1. This CDR3 comprises 16 residues. V lost 2 bases to trimming and J lost 3 bases; unmatched junction nucleotides: 5. The germline gives CDR1 MNHNY, CDR2 SVGAGI (reference sequence). The CDR3 protein is CASSYGQGALYTEAFF. CDR3 in DNA: TGTGCCAGCAGTTACGGACAGGGGGCTCTCTACACTGAAGCTTTCTTT.

This clone was detected only a few times. V is TRBV6-5 and J is TRBJ1-2; D is ambiguous. Germline V CDR1 and CDR2: MNHEY, SVGAGI. V dropped 6 bases and J dropped 8 bases, with 10 bases sitting between them. The CDR3 runs to 11 residues. CDR3: CASSDGRGYTF. The CDR3 nucleotides read TGTGCCAGCAGCGATGGGCGGGGCTACACCTTC.

J is TRBJ1-3 and V is TRBV30, with 7 bases identical to TRBD1. The germline gives CDR1 GTSNPN, CDR2 SVGIG (reference sequence). CDR3 length equals 16 residues. Losses at the gene ends were 4 bases for V and 0 bases for J; bases not matched to a gene: 9. The chain's CDR3 is CAWTSTGRSSGNTIYF. The DNA for the CDR3 is TGTGCCTGGACTTCGACAGGGCGTAGCTCTGGAAACACCATATATTTT.

The genes are TRBV13 and TRBJ1-1, with 10 bases matching TRBD1. Germline V gene sequence: CDR1 PRHDT, CDR2 FYEKMQ (reference sequence). This CDR3 is 15 amino acids long. V lost 6 bases to trimming and J lost 5 bases; unmatched junction nucleotides: 9. CDR3 DNA: TGTGCCAGCAGGGAATCCTGGGACAGGGGTACTGAAGCTTTCTTT. This gives the protein CASRESWDRGTEAFF.

The gene calls are TRBV5-6 and TRBJ1-5; D uncertain. The V and J ends lost 5 bases and 6 bases respectively, with 12 bases between them. The CDR3 is 13 amino acids. In germline, CDR1 is SGHDT, CDR2 YYEEEE. The CDR3 nucleotides read TGTGCCAGCAGTTCGGGCCCAGGTCAGCCCCAGCATTTT. This codes for CASSSGPGQPQHF.

This clone is a singleton in its sample. The chain uses TRBV29-1 and TRBJ1-5, with D uncertain. V was clipped by 7 bases and J by 6 bases, with 16 bases between them. The CDR3 consists of 13 residues. CDR1 and CDR2 (germline): SQVTM, ANQGSEA. DNA of the CDR3: TGCAGCGCCCGCCCGTCGGGCGGTCAGCCCCAGCATTTT. Protein sequence: CSARPSGGQPQHF.

The chain employs TRBV15 and TRBJ2-3; 8 positions match TRBD1. After removal of 3 bases from V and 0 bases from J, the junction contained 8 bases not matched to a gene. The germline V gene encodes CDR1 LNHNV and CDR2 YYDKDF (reference sequence). The CDR3 is 17 amino acids. The CDR3 region is CATSRGDRGLSTDTQYF. The CDR3 nucleotides read TGTGCCACCAGCAGGGGCGACAGGGGCCTGAGCACAGATACGCAGTATTTT.

The chain recombines TRBV6-6 with TRBJ2-1; D gene unclear. Germline-derived CDR1 and CDR2 are MNHNY and SVGAGI (reference sequence). There are 12 residues in the CDR3. V lost 2 bases, J lost 8 bases, and 7 bases lay in between. CDR3 loop: CASSYEAYEQFF. DNA of the CDR3: TGTGCCAGCAGTTACGAGGCCTATGAGCAGTTCTTC.

The chain carries TRBV7-2 and TRBJ1-3, with a possible D match to TRBD1 (5 bases). V lost 4 bases and J 2 bases, leaving 9 bases between the germline ends. The CDR3 consists of 14 residues. CDR1 and CDR2 (germline): SGHTA, FQGNSA. The CDR3 region is CASSYGGAGNTIYF. The CDR3 bases are TGTGCCAGCAGCTACGGGGGGGCTGGAAACACCATATATTTT.

This chain uses TRBV18 with TRBJ1-5; 7 nucleotides line up with TRBD1. Trimming cost V 3 bases and J 1 base; bases outside gene matches: 6. Germline V CDR1 and CDR2: KGHSH, LQKENI. There are 16 residues in the CDR3. The CDR3 coding sequence is TGTGCCAGCTCACCTTCGACAGGGTTCAGCAATCAGCCCCAGCATTTT. Its protein is CASSPSTGFSNQPQHF.

This sequence joins TRBV29-1 and TRBJ2-2; 10 bases map to TRBD2. This CDR3 is 15 amino acids long. Germline V CDR1 and CDR2: SQVTM, ANQGSEA. V was clipped by 6 bases and J by 4 bases; unmatched bases: 8. For the CDR3, the DNA is TGCAGCGTGCTGCCGGGACTAGCGTCCACCGGGGAGCTGTTTTTT. Translation: CSVLPGLASTGELFF.

The J gene is TRBJ2-1, the V gene TRBV5-4; D uncertain. This CDR3 region has 16 residues. Trimming cost V 4 bases and J 7 bases, with 21 bases left between them. Germline loops: CDR1 SGHNT, CDR2 YYREEE (reference sequence). The CDR3 DNA reads as TGTGCCAGCAGCGTTCTTCGGCACTTAATCTCGAATGAGCAGTTCTTC. It translates to CASSVLRHLISNEQFF.